These 16 T cell receptor beta chains originate from one sample sequenced in a study of blood T cell repertoires in COVID-19. The table came from immunoSEQ multiplex PCR; TCRdb's copy has only in-frame clones and leaves some out. The data contain 70,000 to 90,000 clones, 78% of them seen just once; the ten biggest clones take up approximately 16%. The specimen sequenced was peripheral blood. All receptors come from a human donor in a cohort sampled during active COVID-19.

The chain has TRBV19 and TRBJ1-1; 8 bases fit TRBD1. This CDR3 region has 15 residues. With V trimmed by 7 bases and J by 1 base, 8 bases remained unmatched. Germline loops: CDR1 LNHDA, CDR2 SQIVND (reference sequence). CDR3 in DNA: TGTGCCAGTACCCAATTCGGACAGGGGAACACTGAAGCTTTCTTT. Translated, it gives CASTQFGQGNTEAFF.

The rearrangement links TRBV2 to TRBJ2-1, with TRBD1 as a possible D gene (6 bases). The CDR3 runs to 17 residues. Germline V gene lookup returns CDR1 SNHLY and CDR2 FYNNEI. The V end was cut by 7 bases, the J end by 3 bases, with 22 bases between. The chain's CDR3 is CASIVKGDGRNYNEQFF. DNA for the CDR3: TGTGCCAGCATAGTGAAGGGGGACGGGCGGAACTACAATGAGCAGTTCTTC.

The V and J genes are TRBV7-2 and TRBJ1-5, with D possibly being TRBD1 (6 bases). The V gene lost 1 base and the J gene lost 5 bases, with 9 bases spanning the gap. The CDR3 covers 14 residues. Germline CDR1 is SGHTA and CDR2 is FQGNSA. CDR3 amino acids: CASSLGQAYQPQHF. DNA for the CDR3: TGTGCCAGCAGCTTAGGACAGGCCTATCAGCCCCAGCATTTT.

This rearrangement joins TRBV20-1 to TRBJ1-6, with 7 bases that match TRBD1. The CDR3 spans 11 residues. With 5 bases clipped from V and 11 bases from J, the junction kept 3 bases outside the gene matches. In germline, CDR1 is DFQATT, CDR2 SNEGSKA (reference sequence). CDR3 region: CSADRDAPLHF. CDR3 in DNA: TGCAGTGCTGACAGGGACGCACCCCTCCACTTT.

On this clone: At one of its ends the junction is not consistent with the germline gene, which may arise from a read error. The chain links TRBV6-6 to TRBJ1-1; D is unresolved. There are 8 residues in the CDR3. The germline V gene has CDR1 MNHNY and CDR2 SVGAGI (reference sequence). Written as DNA, the CDR3 is TGTGCCAGCACCTCTGTAGTCTTT. Protein sequence: CASTSVVF.

There are a few counts of this clone. The chain joins TRBV19 to TRBJ2-3, with D uncertain. The ends were cut back, 10 bases at V and 0 bases at J, with 11 bases in the middle. The CDR3 consists of 13 residues. The germline V gene has CDR1 LNHDA and CDR2 SQIVND (reference sequence). DNA of the CDR3: TGTGCCACCTATACGCCTAGCACAGATACGCAGTATTTT. This translates into CATYTPSTDTQYF.

The V call is TRBV15, the J call TRBJ1-6; 10 positions match TRBD1. V was pared by 2 bases and J by 8 bases, with 3 bases of the junction left unmatched. This CDR3 spans 15 amino acids. Germline CDR1 reads LNHNV; CDR2 reads YYDKDF (reference sequence). CDR3 sequence reads: CATSRTGTGDSPLHF. CDR3 nucleotide sequence: TGTGCCACCAGCAGAACCGGGACAGGGGATTCACCCCTCCACTTT. Variable domain in full (rest from reference TRBV15 and TRBJ1-6): DAMVIQNPRYQVTQFGKPVTLSCSQTLNHNVMYWYQQKSSQAPKLLFHYYDKDFNNEADTPDNFQSRRPNTSFCFLDIRSPGLGDTAMYLCATSRTGTGDSPLHFGNGTRLTVT.

The chain has TRBV24-1 and TRBJ2-2; no reliable D call. V shed 8 bases and J shed 4 bases, with 10 bases lying between them. Germline V gene data show CDR1 as KGHDR and CDR2 as SFDVKD. The CDR3 has 13 amino acids. The CDR3 region has the DNA TGTGCCACCAAGAGGTCGGGCACCGGGGAGCTGTTTTTT. Amino acid sequence: CATKRSGTGELFF.

V is TRBV7-9 and J is TRBJ2-7; D may be TRBD1 (5 bases). Trimming removed 1 base from V and 5 bases from J, with 15 bases in between. Per germline, CDR1 SEHNR and CDR2 FQNEAQ (reference sequence). CDR3 length: 15 amino acids. The CDR3, as DNA: TGTGCCAGCAGCTTAGTTTCTCCAGGGATCGACGAGCAGTACTTC. This encodes CASSLVSPGIDEQYF.

The chain carries TRBV24-1 and TRBJ2-1; D is perhaps TRBD2 (6 bases). V lost 1 base, J lost 7 bases, and 16 bases lay in between. Germline lookup yields CDR1 KGHDR and CDR2 SFDVKD. The length of the CDR3 is 16 residues. CDR3 coding DNA: TGTGCCACCAGTGATTTTCCGGGGGAGGAGGAAAATGAGCAGTTCTTC. It translates to CATSDFPGEEENEQFF.

This clone was counted a few times. The chain employs TRBV4-3 and TRBJ2-1; 10 positions agree with TRBD1. V gave up 4 bases and J gave up 7 bases; unmatched junction bases: 16. This CDR3 comprises 18 residues. Germline lookup yields CDR1 LGHNA and CDR2 YSLEER. Written as DNA, the CDR3 is TGCGCCAGCAGCCCCACCCCGCCCGGGACAGGGGTATGGAATGAGCAGTTCTTC. It translates to CASSPTPPGTGVWNEQFF.

The rearrangement links TRBV3-1 (or the pseudogene TRBV3-2) to TRBJ1-2; 9 bases line up with TRBD1. With V trimmed by 4 bases and J by 6 bases, 6 bases remained unmatched. Germline assignment: CDR1 LGHDT and CDR2 YNNKEL (reference sequence). CDR3 length: 14 amino acids. DNA of the CDR3: TGTGCCAGCAGCCGGACAGGGGTTCAGAATGGCTACACCTTC. This codes for CASSRTGVQNGYTF.

The genes are TRBV18 and TRBJ2-3; no firm D call. The CDR3 sequence is 13 residues long. Trimming removed 2 bases from V and 8 bases from J, with 11 bases in between. CDR1 KGHSH and CDR2 LQKENI come from the germline V gene. In nucleotides, the CDR3 is TGTGCCAGCTCACCAACGGCGGATGGTACGCAGTATTTT. This encodes CASSPTADGTQYF.

J is TRBJ1-6 and V is TRBV7-2; D might be TRBD1 (5 bases). The CDR3 sequence is 16 residues long. CDR1 and CDR2 (germline): SGHTA, FQGNSA. Trimming took 4 bases from V and 2 from J, leaving 12 bases between them. CDR3 amino acids: CASSSLWGAYNSPLHF. CDR3 nucleotide sequence: TGTGCCAGCAGCTCCCTATGGGGGGCCTATAATTCACCCCTCCACTTT.

The chain uses TRBV19 and TRBJ2-3, with D possibly matching TRBD2 (5 bases). The V gene lost 5 bases and the J gene lost 2 bases, with 14 bases spanning the gap. Germline assignment: CDR1 LNHDA and CDR2 SQIVND (reference sequence). This CDR3 is built from 15 residues. The CDR3 loop is CASSDYGKHTDTQYF. In DNA, the CDR3 is TGTGCCAGTAGTGACTACGGGAAGCACACAGATACGCAGTATTTT.

Many counts were recorded for this clone. The V and J genes are TRBV7-6 and TRBJ2-7; possible D gene TRBD1, 6 bases. The CDR3 is 16 amino acids. Trimming removed 5 bases at V and 2 bases at J, with 19 bases between. The germline gives CDR1 SGHVS, CDR2 FNYEAQ. The CDR3 region is CASSTHRDQPTYEQYF. CDR3 nucleotide sequence: TGTGCCAGCAGCACCCACAGGGATCAACCCACCTACGAGCAGTACTTC.